This TCR beta chain was sequenced during a study of technical replicates of blood from a few donors. Profiling relied on immunoSEQ multiplex PCR, and the TCRdb table lists in-frame clones only, not all of them. The data show about 62,000 clones, over 75% seen once. The sequence was obtained from a human donor in good health. Some clones in this sample may be carry-over from other donors' samples. The sequencing input was PBMCs.

CDR3 bases: TGTGCCAGTAGTTTTCTAGCGGGAGAGGGAAAGACCCAGTACTTC. It yields the protein CASSFLAGEGKTQYF. V gene TRBV19 combines with J gene TRBJ2-5, with 10 bases identical to TRBD2. CDR1 is LNHDA, CDR2 SQIVND, per germline (reference sequence). J lost 6 bases, V lost 5 bases, and 9 bases had no gene match. The CDR3 contains 15 residues.